This T cell receptor (beta chain) was recovered during a study of blood T cell repertoires in COVID-19. Study-wide context: Acute-phase and convalescent COVID-19 samples originated in the United States, Italy and Spain. The cDNA or gDNA used as material had been derived from T cells, B-cell-depleted T cells, or PBMCs.

The CDR3 runs 16 residues. With 3 bases clipped from V and 4 bases from J, the junction kept 8 bases outside the gene matches. The V gene's germline CDR1 is MDHEN and CDR2 SYDVKM. The authors' processing: Nucleated cell number was recorded as an estimate derived from reference gene primer amplification. Libraries were prepared by immunoSEQ multiplex PCR; TCRdb keeps only in-frame clonotypes and omits some of them. V, J and clone size are those of that table, while D and trimming were read from the DNA. The data show around 230,000 clones, with 82% seen just once and around 12% held by the top ten. This clone was picked up a small number of times.

The chain uses TRBV28 and TRBJ2-4; 8 bases are a match to TRBD1. Source material: peripheral blood. This TCR was recovered from a woman aged 55-69 years with active or convalescent COVID-19. DNA of the CDR3: TGTGCCAGCAGTTTTCAGGGGGCTGTGGGTAAAAACATTCAGTACTTC. This translates into CASSFQGAVGKNIQYF.